The 30 T cell receptor beta chains presented below share a single source sample, sequenced in a study of blood T cell repertoires in COVID-19. TCRdb keeps only in-frame clones here, not all; method: immunoSEQ multiplex PCR. The sample includes fewer than 200,000 clones, 85% to 90% of them seen just once. The source material was peripheral blood. These receptors came from a woman aged 55-75 years with acute or convalescent COVID-19.

This chain's CDR3 is CASSRDSLNQPQHF. CDR3 bases: TGTGCCAGCAGCCGGGACAGCCTCAATCAGCCCCAGCATTTT. The chain carries TRBV6-5 and TRBJ1-5, with TRBD1 matching over 7 bases. V was clipped by 6 bases and J by 3 bases; unmatched bases: 5. Germline V gene sequence: CDR1 MNHEY, CDR2 SVGAGI. The CDR3 consists of 14 residues.

The chain is built from TRBV5-1 and TRBJ2-3; no definite D call. The CDR3 runs to 15 residues. The V end lost 4 bases, the J end lost 2 bases, and 14 bases lay between the germline ends. Germline CDR1 is SGHRS and CDR2 is YFSETQ. The CDR3 region is CASSPWAANTDTQYF. The CDR3 region has the DNA TGCGCCAGCAGCCCCTGGGCAGCAAACACAGATACGCAGTATTTT.

This chain joins TRBV7-3 and TRBJ2-3; 9 bases are a match to TRBD2. From germline, CDR1 is SGHTA and CDR2 FQGTGA. CDR3 size: 15 residues. The ends lost 5 bases at V and 3 bases at J; junction bases unmatched: 6. The CDR3 nucleotides read TGTGCCAGCAGCCAAGCGGGAGGATTGACAGATACGCAGTATTTT. This sequence encodes CASSQAGGLTDTQYF.

The chain links TRBV6-5 to TRBJ1-2; D remains unclear. CDR3 length: 12 residues. V shed 11 bases and J shed 5 bases, with 15 bases lying between them. Germline lookup yields CDR1 MNHEY and CDR2 SVGAGI. DNA for the CDR3: TGTGCCGCGGGTCTACGATCGTATGGCTACACCTTC. Its translation: CAAGLRSYGYTF.

The rearrangement links TRBV3-1 (or the pseudogene TRBV3-2) to TRBJ1-2; possible D gene TRBD1, 6 bases. V lost 1 base and J lost 8, with 11 bases in between. The CDR3 has 13 residues. Germline V gene data show CDR1 as LGHDT and CDR2 as YNNKEL (reference sequence). The CDR3 nucleotides are TGTGCCAGCAGCCAAGGGTCGAGGGGGGGCTACACCTTC. The encoded protein is CASSQGSRGGYTF.

The chain employs TRBV9 and TRBJ1-4, with 9 bases that match TRBD1. Trimming cost V 2 bases and J 7 bases; bases outside gene matches: 6. Germline V gene data show CDR1 as SGDLS and CDR2 as YYNGEE. The CDR3 spans 15 residues. The CDR3 nucleotides read TGTGCCAGCAGCGTCTCTGGGACAGGGAGTGAAAAACTGTTTTTT. It specifies CASSVSGTGSEKLFF.

The chain links TRBV28 to TRBJ1-2, with 7 positions matching TRBD1. Unmatched junction bases numbered 5, after V lost 4 bases and J lost 0 bases. The CDR3 length is 15 residues. Germline values: CDR1 MDHEN, CDR2 SYDVKM. CDR3: CASSSGTVPNYGYTF. The CDR3 DNA follows: TGTGCCAGCAGTTCGGGGACAGTCCCTAACTATGGCTACACCTTC.

The DNA for the CDR3 is TGTGCCAGCAGTTATGGGGGGGACATTGGCTACACCTTC. It codes for CASSYGGDIGYTF. The chain uses TRBV6-6 and TRBJ1-2, with D tentatively TRBD1 (6 bases). With 3 bases removed from V and 7 bases from J, the gap between germline ends came to 12 bases. The CDR3 is 13 amino acids. The germline CDR1 and CDR2 sequences are MNHNY and SVGAGI (reference sequence).

The chain links TRBV29-1 to TRBJ1-3, with 8 bases identical to TRBD1. V lost 3 bases, J lost 2 bases, and 9 bases stayed unmatched. The germline V gene encodes CDR1 SQVTM and CDR2 ANQGSEA. The length of the CDR3 is 16 residues. The CDR3 coding sequence is TGCAGCGTTGAGCCCCGGGACAGGTTTGCTGGAAACACCATATATTTT. Translation gives CSVEPRDRFAGNTIYF.

V usage is TRBV27 and J usage is TRBJ2-2; tentative D call: TRBD1 (5 bases). Looked up from germline, CDR1 is MNHEY and CDR2 is SMNVEV (reference sequence). This CDR3 is built from 17 residues. Trimming took 0 bases from V and 5 from J, leaving 16 bases between them. This CDR3 reads CASSLSGRAKMTGELFF. The CDR3, as DNA: TGTGCCAGCAGTTTATCGGGCAGGGCTAAAATGACCGGGGAGCTGTTTTTT.

CDR3 residues: CASGTSGRGEQFF. For the CDR3, the DNA is TGTGCCTCCGGGACTAGCGGGAGAGGGGAGCAGTTCTTC. V is TRBV30 and J is TRBJ2-1, with 14 bases matching TRBD2. CDR1 is GTSNPN, CDR2 SVGIG, per germline (reference sequence). J gave up 10 bases and V 7 bases, and 6 bases lay outside the gene matches. This CDR3 is built from 13 residues.

Here the CDR3 reads CASSSLGAFYEQYF. The DNA of the CDR3 is TGTGCCAGCAGTTCTTTGGGGGCTTTCTACGAGCAGTACTTC. The chain is built from TRBV27 and TRBJ2-7, with D possibly matching TRBD1 (6 bases). Trimming stripped 4 bases from V and 3 bases from J, with 13 bases between. Germline V CDR1 and CDR2: MNHEY, SMNVEV (reference sequence). This CDR3 is built from 14 residues.

In this sample, this clone turned up once. This chain joins TRBV12-5 and TRBJ1-1; D not certain. V was cut by 0 bases and J by 0 bases, with 11 bases left in between. Germline V gives CDR1 LGHNT, CDR2 FRNRAP. The CDR3 contains 16 residues. The CDR3 region has the DNA TGTGCTAGTGGTTTGGTACCCCCGGGGATGAACACTGAAGCTTTCTTT. Protein sequence: CASGLVPPGMNTEAFF.

The chain is built from TRBV7-9 and TRBJ2-1; the match to TRBD2 covers 8 bases. The CDR3 is 15 residues long. Germline assignment: CDR1 SEHNR and CDR2 FQNEAQ (reference sequence). After removal of 4 bases from V and 4 bases from J, the junction contained 6 bases not matched to a gene. The CDR3 reads CASSSLAGLYNEQFF. The CDR3 nucleotides read TGTGCCAGCAGCTCTTTAGCGGGACTTTACAATGAGCAGTTCTTC.

This chain uses TRBV2 with TRBJ1-5; possibly TRBD1 for D (5 bases). Trimming left V 5 bases short and J 5 bases short, with 13 bases between. This CDR3 is 14 amino acids long. Germline lookup yields CDR1 SNHLY and CDR2 FYNNEI. DNA for the CDR3: TGTGCCAGCAGTCGACAGACCAGGGATCAGCCCCAGCATTTT. It translates to CASSRQTRDQPQHF. Supplemented by reference TRBV2 and TRBJ1-5, the full variable domain reads EPEVTQTPSHQVTQMGQEVILRCVPISNHLYFYWYRQILGQKVEFLVSFYNNEISEKSEIFDDQFSVERPDGSNFTLKIRSTKLEDSAMYFCASSRQTRDQPQHFGDGTRLSIL.

The chain carries TRBV7-7 and TRBJ2-7, with 8 bases aligning to TRBD2. This CDR3 is 18 amino acids long. Germline V gives CDR1 SSHAT, CDR2 FNYEAQ (reference sequence). This CDR3 reads CASMDEEREIPKSYEQYV. The CDR3 DNA reads TGTGCTAGCATGGATGAGGAGCGGGAGATCCCCAAATCCTACGAGCAGTACGTC.

This sequence joins TRBV7-6 and TRBJ2-1; 8 bases align to TRBD2. The CDR3 has 21 amino acids. Trimming removed 2 bases from V and 2 bases from J; junction bases left unmatched: 20. In germline, CDR1 is SGHVS, CDR2 FNYEAQ. Here the CDR3 DNA reads TGTGCCAGCAGCTTACGGAGGGCTAGCGGGTCAACACCCGGTCCCTACAATGAGCAGTTCTTC. Translation: CASSLRRASGSTPGPYNEQFF.

The chain employs TRBV28 and TRBJ1-6; D is unresolved. V was cut by 7 bases and J by 7 bases, with 14 bases left in between. Germline lookup yields CDR1 MDHEN and CDR2 SYDVKM. The CDR3 runs to 14 residues. CDR3 nucleotide sequence: TGTGCCAGCACCGAGGGCTACCCAAATTCACCCCTCCACTTT. It specifies CASTEGYPNSPLHF.

This chain connects TRBV5-1 to TRBJ1-4; D might be TRBD1 (6 bases). CDR1 SGHRS and CDR2 YFSETQ come from the germline V gene. V was clipped by 5 bases and J by 7 bases, with 15 bases between them. The CDR3 is 14 amino acids. CDR3 amino acids: CASRPYRVGEKLFF. The CDR3 bases are TGCGCCAGCAGACCCTACAGGGTTGGTGAAAAACTGTTTTTT.

This chain links TRBV4-1 with TRBJ2-1; no definite D call. Between the trimmed V and J ends, which lost 4 bases and 0 bases, there was a span of 4 bases. The CDR3 is 13 amino acids. Germline-derived CDR1 and CDR2 are MGHRA and YSYEKL. The CDR3 spells CASSPSSYNEQFF. The DNA of the CDR3 is TGCGCCAGCAGCCCGAGCTCCTACAATGAGCAGTTCTTC.

The chain couples TRBV2 to TRBJ1-1; D is unresolved. The germline V gene has CDR1 SNHLY and CDR2 FYNNEI. CDR3 length: 13 amino acids. The V and J ends lost 7 bases and 5 bases respectively, with 14 bases between them. CDR3 residues: CASTPPGSTEAFF. In DNA, the CDR3 is TGTGCCAGCACTCCCCCCGGGAGTACTGAAGCTTTCTTT. Drawing the rest from reference TRBV2 and TRBJ1-1, the complete variable domain is EPEVTQTPSHQVTQMGQEVILRCVPISNHLYFYWYRQILGQKVEFLVSFYNNEISEKSEIFDDQFSVERPDGSNFTLKIRSTKLEDSAMYFCASTPPGSTEAFFGQGTRLTVV.

The gene calls are TRBV6-2 or TRBV6-3 and TRBJ1-1; perhaps TRBD1 as D (5 bases). The CDR3 consists of 12 residues. With 6 bases removed from V and 12 bases from J, the gap between germline ends came to 17 bases. Germline V gene lookup returns CDR1 MNHEY and CDR2 SVGEGT. The CDR3 nucleotides are TGTGCCAGCAGCCTCGGGCAGGGCCAAACTTTCTTT. Protein product: CASSLGQGQTFF.

This clone was counted once. The chain is built from TRBV6-1 and TRBJ1-2, with 12 bases that match TRBD1. Germline loops: CDR1 MNHNS, CDR2 SASEGT. With 3 bases clipped from V and 10 bases from J, the junction kept 9 bases outside the gene matches. This CDR3 is 15 amino acids long. The CDR3, as DNA: TGTGCCAGCAGTGACCGCGGGACAGGGGGCGCGTTCTACACCTTC. Translating gives CASSDRGTGGAFYTF.

V is TRBV30 and J is TRBJ2-3; tentative D call: TRBD1 (5 bases). Trimming stripped 0 bases from V and 0 bases from J, with 10 bases between. Germline assignment: CDR1 GTSNPN and CDR2 SVGIG (reference sequence). The CDR3 has 15 amino acids. For the CDR3, the DNA is TGTGCCTGGAGTGTACAGGTAGATAGCACAGATACGCAGTATTTT. Translating gives CAWSVQVDSTDTQYF.

V usage is TRBV4-1 and J usage is TRBJ1-3; D call uncertain. Germline V gives CDR1 MGHRA, CDR2 YSYEKL. Trimming took 0 bases from V and 4 from J, leaving 10 bases between them. The CDR3 is 15 residues long. For the CDR3, the DNA is TGCGCCAGCAGCCAAGATCCGGCGGCAGGAAACACCATATATTTT. The encoded protein is CASSQDPAAGNTIYF.

The gene calls are TRBV20-1 and TRBJ1-5; tentative D call: TRBD1 (6 bases). In germline, CDR1 is DFQATT, CDR2 SNEGSKA (reference sequence). V shed 3 bases and J shed 7 bases, with 13 bases lying between them. This CDR3 region has 13 residues. In DNA form, the CDR3 reads TGCAGTGCTAGTGCAGGGGTTGGGCAGCCCCAGCATTTT. Protein product: CSASAGVGQPQHF.

The rearrangement joins TRBV19 to TRBJ2-1, with a weak D call TRBD2 (6 bases). Germline V gives CDR1 LNHDA, CDR2 SQIVND (reference sequence). Trimming shortened V by 5 bases and J by 5 bases, and 13 bases separated the two germline ends. This CDR3 comprises 14 residues. The CDR3 DNA reads as TGTGCCAGTAGTGTGTCTAGCGCGCACAATGAGCAGTTCTTC. It codes for CASSVSSAHNEQFF.

The chain uses TRBV27 and TRBJ2-5, with TRBD1 matching over 7 bases. CDR1 and CDR2 (germline): MNHEY, SMNVEV (reference sequence). With 3 bases clipped from V and 1 base from J, the junction kept 5 bases outside the gene matches. This CDR3 has 15 amino acids. CDR3 coding DNA: TGTGCCAGCAGTTTGGGCAGGGGGTTCCAAGAGACCCAGTACTTC. Translated: CASSLGRGFQETQYF.

The chain combines TRBV3-1 (or the pseudogene TRBV3-2) with TRBJ1-1; 7 bases are a match to TRBD1. Germline CDR1 LGHDT, CDR2 YNNKEL (reference sequence). This CDR3 contains 13 residues. Trimming cost V 4 bases and J 5 bases; bases outside gene matches: 4. CDR3 amino acids: CASSLDRATEAFF. The CDR3 region has the DNA TGTGCCAGCAGCCTCGACAGGGCAACTGAAGCTTTCTTT.

J is TRBJ2-2 and V is TRBV11-3; maybe TRBD1 (5 bases). In germline, CDR1 is SGHNT, CDR2 YENEEA. The CDR3 contains 14 residues. V shed 5 bases and J shed 1 base, with 8 bases lying between them. Here the CDR3 DNA reads TGTGCCAGCAGCCCAACAGGGAACACCGGGGAGCTGTTTTTT. Translated: CASSPTGNTGELFF.